The 8 T cell receptor beta chains below were found in one sample sequenced in a study of T-cell memory formation after mild COVID-19. Using its own MiXCR run on the 5' RACE reads, TCRdb lists one record per CDR3 protein. Here the sample spans around 80,000 distinct CDR3 sequences, more than 10% being singletons. The sample taken for sequencing was PBMCs or a T cell subset sorted from them (not recorded which). The receptors stem from a man in his late teens or twenties who had mild COVID-19 (a few samples of this study predate the infection). Cell type and time point are not known.

This clonotype appeared many times. The chain is built from TRBV12-3 or TRBV12-4 and TRBJ1-5; 7 bases align to TRBD1. V shed 6 bases, J shed 6 bases, and the junction held 5 bases outside the gene matches. The CDR3 covers 13 residues. The CDR3 protein is CASSRTGSQPQHF. The DNA for the CDR3 is TGTGCCAGCAGCAGGACAGGTTCTCAGCCCCAGCATTTT.

A word on this clonotype: The junction departs from germline at one end; a sequencing error may be responsible. The chain combines TRBV9 with TRBJ2-6; D is possibly TRBD2 (6 bases). The CDR3 runs 13 residues. Germline CDR1 SGDLS, CDR2 YYNGEE. The CDR3 DNA sequence: TGTGCCAGCAGCGTGTGGGGGGACAACGTCCTGACTTTC. The encoded protein is CASSVWGDNVLTF.

This clonotype was detected ten times or more. The genes are TRBV14 and TRBJ1-6; possible D gene TRBD1, 6 bases. V was shortened by 0 bases and J by 11 bases, with 14 bases between the two germline ends. Germline V CDR1 and CDR2: SGHDN, FVKESK. The CDR3 is 15 residues long. CDR3 amino acids: CASSQEGALGTPLHF. The CDR3 nucleotides are TGTGCCAGCAGCCAAGAGGGGGCTCTCGGTACACCCCTCCACTTT.

The chain is built from TRBV10-3 and TRBJ1-6; TRBD1 matches at 9 bases. Losses at the gene ends were 3 bases for V and 9 bases for J; bases not matched to a gene: 12. CDR3 size: 17 residues. Germline CDR1 ENHRY, CDR2 SYGVKD. The CDR3: CAISEWGAGQGASPLHF. The CDR3 DNA sequence: TGTGCCATCAGTGAATGGGGGGCGGGACAGGGAGCTTCACCCCTCCACTTT.

J is TRBJ2-1 and V is TRBV29-1; 9 bases agree with TRBD1. Unmatched junction bases numbered 4, after V lost 1 base and J lost 6 bases. This CDR3 is built from 14 residues. Germline V gene data show CDR1 as SQVTM and CDR2 as ANQGSEA. CDR3 sequence: CSVEAGTGLNEQFF. The CDR3 region has the DNA TGCAGCGTTGAAGCAGGGACAGGGCTCAATGAGCAGTTCTTC.

This clonotype has only a few counts. This chain connects TRBV7-9 to TRBJ2-4; 9 bases agree with TRBD1. The CDR3 has 16 amino acids. With V trimmed by 4 bases and J by 8 bases, 12 bases remained unmatched. Germline V lookup: CDR1 SEHNR, CDR2 FQNEAQ (reference sequence). CDR3 region: CASSSPRDRVGDIQYF. In DNA, the CDR3 is TGTGCCAGCAGCTCCCCCCGGGACAGGGTAGGAGACATTCAGTACTTC.

This sequence joins TRBV29-1 and TRBJ1-1; TRBD1 matches 7 bases. Germline V lookup: CDR1 SQVTM, CDR2 ANQGSEA. Trimming took 5 bases from V and 6 from J; bases not matched to a gene: 15. This CDR3 spans 15 amino acids. CDR3 bases: TGCAGCGTTATCTTACACGGGCAGGGGGAGCCTGAAGCTTTCTTT. Translation gives CSVILHGQGEPEAFF.

This clonotype appeared many times. This chain uses TRBV29-1 with TRBJ2-3; 14 positions agree with TRBD2. The length of the CDR3 is 17 residues. V was pared by 6 bases and J by 0 bases, with 8 bases of the junction left unmatched. CDR1 is SQVTM and CDR2 is ANQGSEA in the germline V gene. Here the CDR3 reads CSVWGLAGATSTDTQYF. CDR3 coding DNA: TGCAGCGTGTGGGGACTAGCGGGGGCTACTAGCACAGATACGCAGTATTTT.